This TCR beta chain is drawn from a study of blood T cell repertoires in COVID-19. The wider study: Samples of COVID-19 (acute and convalescent) were obtained from the United States, Italy and Spain.

Germline CDR1 is SGHRS and CDR2 is YFSETQ. CDR3 size: 16 residues. The J segment lost 4 bases and the V segment lost 5 bases, leaving 10 bases of the junction unmatched. Adults between roughly 18 and 89 years of age took part from 20 to 25 US areas. Only in-frame clones appear in the TCRdb table, and some are missing; sequencing was by immunoSEQ multiplex PCR. The table lists 450,000 to 500,000 clones, about 85% of them singletons, with about 0.7% in the top ten. The rearrangement joins TRBV5-1 to TRBJ2-3; 10 bases fit TRBD2. What was sequenced was PBMCs or T cells enriched from blood (not recorded which). This sequence originates from a woman between 18 and 29 years old who had recovered from COVID-19. The CDR3 spells CASRLPLAGTSDTQYF. The CDR3 DNA reads TGCGCCAGCAGGCTGCCACTAGCGGGGACATCAGATACGCAGTATTTT.